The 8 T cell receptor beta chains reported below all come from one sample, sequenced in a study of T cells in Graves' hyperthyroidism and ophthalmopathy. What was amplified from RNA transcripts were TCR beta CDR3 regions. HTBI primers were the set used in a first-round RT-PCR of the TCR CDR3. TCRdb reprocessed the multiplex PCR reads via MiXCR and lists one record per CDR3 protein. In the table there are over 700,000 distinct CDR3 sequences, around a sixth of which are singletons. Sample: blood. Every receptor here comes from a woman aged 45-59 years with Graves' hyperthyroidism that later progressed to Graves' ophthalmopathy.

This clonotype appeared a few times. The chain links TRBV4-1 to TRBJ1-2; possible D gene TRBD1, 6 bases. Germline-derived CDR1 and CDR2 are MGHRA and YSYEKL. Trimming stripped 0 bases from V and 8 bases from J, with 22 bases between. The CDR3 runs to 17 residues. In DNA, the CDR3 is TGCGCCAGCAGCCAAGACGCTCCGGGCTTGGGGGCGGAAGGCTACACCTTC. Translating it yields CASSQDAPGLGAEGYTF.

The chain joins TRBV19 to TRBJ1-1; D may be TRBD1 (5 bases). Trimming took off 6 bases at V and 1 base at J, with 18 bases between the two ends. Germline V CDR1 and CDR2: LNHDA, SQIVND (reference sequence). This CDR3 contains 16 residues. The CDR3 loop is CASSRLGPPENTEAFF. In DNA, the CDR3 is TGTGCCAGTAGCCGATTGGGGCCGCCTGAGAACACTGAAGCTTTCTTT.

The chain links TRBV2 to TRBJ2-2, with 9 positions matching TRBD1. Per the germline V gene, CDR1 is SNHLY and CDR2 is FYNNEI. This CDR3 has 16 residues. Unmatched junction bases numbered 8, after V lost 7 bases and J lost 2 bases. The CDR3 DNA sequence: TGTGCCAGCAAACAGGACAGGGGCTTCAACACCGGGGAGCTGTTTTTT. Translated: CASKQDRGFNTGELFF.

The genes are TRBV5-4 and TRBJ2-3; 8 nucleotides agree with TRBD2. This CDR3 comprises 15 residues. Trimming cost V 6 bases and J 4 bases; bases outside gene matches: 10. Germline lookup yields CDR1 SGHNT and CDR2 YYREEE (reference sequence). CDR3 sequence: CASTPPGGASDTQYF. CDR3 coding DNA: TGTGCCAGCACCCCCCCCGGGGGGGCATCAGATACGCAGTATTTT.

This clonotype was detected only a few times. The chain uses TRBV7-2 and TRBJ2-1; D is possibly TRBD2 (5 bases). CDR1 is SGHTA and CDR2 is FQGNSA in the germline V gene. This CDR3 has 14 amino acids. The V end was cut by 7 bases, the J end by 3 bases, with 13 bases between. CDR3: CASTPYRGYNEQFF. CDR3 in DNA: TGTGCCAGCACCCCTTATCGGGGCTACAATGAGCAGTTCTTC.

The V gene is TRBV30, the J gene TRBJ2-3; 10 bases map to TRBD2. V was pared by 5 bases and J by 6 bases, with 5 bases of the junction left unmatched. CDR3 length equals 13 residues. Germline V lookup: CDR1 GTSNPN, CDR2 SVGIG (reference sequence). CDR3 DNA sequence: TGTGCCTGGTCAGCGGGAGGGCCTGATACGCAGTATTTT. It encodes CAWSAGGPDTQYF.

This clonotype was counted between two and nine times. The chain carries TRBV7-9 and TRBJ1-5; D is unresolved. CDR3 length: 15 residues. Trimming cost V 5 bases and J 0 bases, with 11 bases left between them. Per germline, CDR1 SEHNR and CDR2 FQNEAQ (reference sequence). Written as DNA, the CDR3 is TGTGCCAGCAGCACGACTGAGAATAGCAATCAGCCCCAGCATTTT. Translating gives CASSTTENSNQPQHF.

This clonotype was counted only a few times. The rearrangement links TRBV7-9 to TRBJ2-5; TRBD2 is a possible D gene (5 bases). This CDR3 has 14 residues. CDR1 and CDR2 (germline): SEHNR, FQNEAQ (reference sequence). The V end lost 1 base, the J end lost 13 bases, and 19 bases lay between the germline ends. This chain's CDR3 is CASSLDASTGVLYF. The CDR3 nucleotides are TGTGCCAGCAGCTTAGATGCCTCAACCGGGGTTTTGTACTTC. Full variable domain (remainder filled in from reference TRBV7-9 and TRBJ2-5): DTGVSQNPRHKITKRGQNVTFRCDPISEHNRLYWYRQTLGQGPEFLTYFQNEAQLEKSRLLSDRFSAERPKGSFSTLEIQRTEQGDSAMYLCASSLDASTGVLYFGPGTRLLVL.